This T cell receptor beta chain was sequenced in a study of shared clonotypes between healthy human individuals. Study details: Sampling drew on donors who were two women and a few men aged 18 to 49. Study-level results: Sequencing depth was expected to influence donor clonotype sharing.

Profiling relied on immunoSEQ multiplex PCR, and the TCRdb table lists in-frame clones only, not all of them. The sample has about 2.4 million clones; approximately 92% are singletons. Into CD45RA+ naive and CD45RA-negative memory subsets, the CD4+ cells were split. As for this clone: The target antigen is unknown.

The germline gives CDR1 MNHNS, CDR2 SASEGT. CDR3 length: 15 residues. The V end lost 2 bases, the J end lost 7 bases, and 15 bases lay between the germline ends. The receptor was derived from a man between 18 and 35 years old in good health. The chain carries TRBV6-1 and TRBJ1-5, with D maybe TRBD1 (5 bases). Sequencing used naive CD4+ T cells sorted from blood. The subset denotes: CD45RA+ positively selected. CDR3 sequence reads: CASSESSGFGQPQHF. The DNA of the CDR3 is TGTGCCAGCAGTGAATCTTCAGGGTTCGGGCAGCCCCAGCATTTT.